This TCR beta chain was captured by sequencing in a study of T cells after posttransplantation cyclophosphamide. Overall study findings and caveats: After PTCy, TRB diversity resembled that of CNI/methotrexate controls.

The table came from immunoSEQ multiplex PCR; TCRdb's copy has only in-frame clones and leaves some out. Of tens of thousands of clones listed, roughly 93% are singletons. V lost 11 bases and J 9 bases, leaving 17 bases between the germline ends. The CDR3 runs to 12 residues. Germline-derived CDR1 and CDR2 are LNHDA and SQIVND (reference sequence). With regard to this clone: Antigen unknown.

Specimen: PBMCs. The receptor's source is a woman aged 50 to 65 in good health and a related stem cell transplant donor. The genes are TRBV19 and TRBJ2-1, with a tentative D call TRBD1 (6 bases). CDR3 amino acids: CAAQGPRGEQFF. CDR3 bases: TGTGCCGCACAGGGACCCCGGGGTGAGCAGTTCTTC. Filled out from reference TRBV19 and TRBJ2-1, the complete variable domain reads DGGITQSPKYLFRKEGQNVTLSCEQNLNHDAMYWYRQDPGQGLRLIYYSQIVNDFQKGDIAEGYSVSREKKESFPLTVTSAQKNPTAFYLCAAQGPRGEQFFGPGTRLTVL.